Only a few counts were recorded for the clone carrying this T cell receptor (beta chain). Its antigen remains unidentified. V lost 2 bases and J 11 bases, leaving 9 bases between the germline ends. This CDR3 contains 11 residues. The germline V gene encodes CDR1 SEHNR and CDR2 FQNEAQ (reference sequence). The sample is drawn from a study of T cells after yellow fever vaccination. Study-wide context: Preparing low-cell-number fractions relied on SMART-Seq v4 Ultra Low Input. Study outcomes and limitations: FACS-sorted repertoires could contain abundant clonotypes contaminating from the bulk population. Relatively few clonotypes were ones that appeared in both CD4 and CD8 compartments. Post-booster repertoires contained most primary-vaccination clones again (about 96% CD4, 85% to 90% CD8).

TCRdb re-called the 5' RACE reads through MiXCR, storing one row per CDR3 protein. Of about 510,000 distinct CDR3 sequences listed, 21% are singletons. The source is a man aged 18 to 30 who received the YFV17D yellow fever vaccine. This material consisted of PBMCs, taken less than 25 days after the first yellow fever vaccination. The chain links TRBV7-9 to TRBJ1-1; unclear D gene. The CDR3: CASSLSSMAFF. In nucleotides, the CDR3 is TGTGCCAGCAGCTTATCCAGTATGGCTTTCTTT.